Listed below are T cell receptor beta chains from one sample, sequenced in a study of blood T cell repertoires in COVID-19. TCRdb's copy holds only in-frame clones and misses some; the assay was immunoSEQ multiplex PCR. Counted here are over 150,000 clones, roughly 79% occurring once; the ten biggest clones make up 12%. The specimen sequenced was peripheral blood. The origin of the receptors is an elderly woman with COVID-19, enrolled during active disease. CDR3s include the opening cysteine and the closing phenylalanine or tryptophan. D genes are given only for firm matches. Expanded clones get a size class; other rows say once, few or many, or leave the size out.

12 | - | TRBJ2-7 | TRBV3-1/TRBV3-2 | - | TGTGCCAGCAGCCAATTCCCCAACGAGCAGTACTTC | CASSQFPNEQYF
12 | few | TRBJ1-4 | TRBV2 | - | TGTGCCAGCGGGAGGGGCTCTGAAAAACTGTTTTTT | CASGRGSEKLFF
15 | - | TRBJ1-6 | TRBV27 | - | TGTGCCAGCAGTTTATTAGCAGGGGCGGCCTCACCCCTCCACTTT | CASSLLAGAASPLHF
15 | - | TRBJ2-7 | TRBV19 | - | TGTGCCAGTAGTGCGCCGGGACTTTCCTCCTACGAGCAGTACTTC | CASSAPGLSSYEQYF
12 | - | TRBJ2-3 | TRBV12-3/TRBV12-4 | - | TGTGCCAGCAGCCTAAGCACAGATACGCAGTATTTT | CASSLSTDTQYF
12 | - | TRBJ1-2 | TRBV7-8 | - | TGTGCCAGCAGCTTCCGGGGAGGTGGCTACACCTTC | CASSFRGGGYTF
13 | - | TRBJ1-1 | TRBV6-5 | TRBD1 | TGTGCCAGCAGTTCGGACAGGGGGAGAAGAGCTTTCTTT | CASSSDRGRRAFF
11 | once | TRBJ2-1 | TRBV2 | - | TGTGCCAGCAGTGACCCGGGTGAGCAGTTCTTC | CASSDPGEQFF
16 | - | TRBJ2-7 | TRBV6-1 | TRBD2 | TGTGCCAGCAGTGAGAGCCTAGCGGGGGGCACCTACGAGCAGTACTTC | CASSESLAGGTYEQYF
14 | - | TRBJ1-2 | TRBV5-1 | TRBD1 | TGCGCCAGCAGTCTGACGGGGGACAGCTATGGCTACACCTTC | CASSLTGDSYGYTF
14 | - | TRBJ1-5 | TRBV19 | TRBD1 | TGTGCCAGTACCCCGACAGGGAACAATCAGCCCCAGCATTTT | CASTPTGNNQPQHF
13 | - | TRBJ1-2 | TRBV5-1 | TRBD1 | TGCGCCAGCAGCTTTGGGACAGAGCATGGCTACACCTTC | CASSFGTEHGYTF
14 | once | TRBJ1-2 | TRBV7-9 | - | TGTGCCAGCTTCCAGGCCGGTGCGGGCTATGGCTACACCTTC | CASFQAGAGYGYTF
16 | - | TRBJ2-1 | TRBV3-1/TRBV3-2 | - | TGTGCCAGCAGCCAAGATCTGGCGGGCCTTTACAATGAGCAGTTCTTC | CASSQDLAGLYNEQFF
17 | few | TRBJ2-1 | TRBV15 | TRBD2 | TGTGCCACCAGCAGAGCTCGCTCGGGGGGAACTAGCGGTGAGCAGTTCTTC | CATSRARSGGTSGEQFF
17 | - | TRBJ2-1 | TRBV5-1 | TRBD1 | TGCGCCAGCAGCCTTCTTTTACAGGGGGCGATATACAATGAGCAGTTCTTC | CASSLLLQGAIYNEQFF
16 | few | TRBJ2-6 | TRBV7-6 | - | TGTGCCAGCAGCTCGGACAGAAACTCTGGGGCCAACGTCCTGACTTTC | CASSSDRNSGANVLTF
16 | - | TRBJ2-1 | TRBV28 | - | TGTGCCAGCAGTTTCTCCCCACGGGATGGGGGCGATGAGCAGTTCTTC | CASSFSPRDGGDEQFF
15 | - | TRBJ2-3 | TRBV19 | TRBD2 | TGTGCCAGTAGTATGCGACGGGGGGGCCCAGATACGCAGTATTTT | CASSMRRGGPDTQYF
16 | - | TRBJ1-6 | TRBV18 | - | TGTGCCAGCTCACCGCTTAACCGGGACTCAAATTCACCCCTCCACTTT | CASSPLNRDSNSPLHF
16 | - | TRBJ2-7 | TRBV6-5 | TRBD2 | TGTGCCAGCAGTTACTCGAGCGGGAGGGCCATGAACGAGCAGTACTTC | CASSYSSGRAMNEQYF
14 | - | TRBJ2-7 | TRBV2 | TRBD2 | TGTGCCAGCAGTGATGGGACTATAACCTACGAGCAGTACTTC | CASSDGTITYEQYF
13 | - | TRBJ2-7 | TRBV7-2 | - | TGTGCCAGCAGCTCCCGCAGTCCCTACGAGCAGTACTTC | CASSSRSPYEQYF
15 | - | TRBJ1-2 | TRBV3-1/TRBV3-2 | - | TGTGCCAGCAGCCAAGCAGGGGACCTTAACTATGGCTACACCTTC | CASSQAGDLNYGYTF
19 | - | TRBJ2-7 | TRBV7-8 | TRBD2 | TGTGCCAGCAGCTTAGCGCCAGGACTAGGGGCGGCGATTCACTACGAGCAGTACTTC | CASSLAPGLGAAIHYEQYF
16 | - | TRBJ2-5 | TRBV7-3 | - | TGTGCCAGCAGCCACAACCGCGGGGGCGGTAGGGAGACCCAGTACTTC | CASSHNRGGGRETQYF
14 | few | TRBJ1-4 | TRBV6-1 | - | TGTGCCAGCAGTGAAGGGGCAGGGAATGAAAAACTGTTTTTT | CASSEGAGNEKLFF
16 | - | TRBJ1-2 | TRBV5-4 | TRBD1 | TGTGCCAGCAGCCCCGTAAGCCAGGGGGCTAACTATGGCTACACCTTC | CASSPVSQGANYGYTF
16 | - | TRBJ2-7 | TRBV28 | - | TGTGCCAGCAGTTTAGGGGGGGGATACAGGGCATACGAGCAGTACTTC | CASSLGGGYRAYEQYF
16 | - | TRBJ2-7 | TRBV27 | - | TGTGCCAGCAGTCCCCGTCAGGTCGCAAGTTCCTACGAGCAGTACTTC | CASSPRQVASSYEQYF
14 | - | TRBJ2-5 | TRBV2 | TRBD1 | TGTGCCAGCAGGGACAGGGGGCACCAAGAGACCCAGTACTTC | CASRDRGHQETQYF
13 | few | TRBJ1-6 | TRBV28 | - | TGTGCCAGCAGTTTTAGGGGTGGATCACCCCTCCACTTT | CASSFRGGSPLHF
15 | - | TRBJ2-7 | TRBV2 | TRBD2 | TGTGCCAGCAGTTACGGACTAGCGGGAGAGGGCGAGCAGTACTTC | CASSYGLAGEGEQYF
15 | - | TRBJ1-4 | TRBV5-1 | TRBD1 | TGCGCCAGCAGCTTCAACAGGGGTGCTAATGAAAAACTGTTTTTT | CASSFNRGANEKLFF
13 | once | TRBJ1-4 | TRBV19 | TRBD1 | TGTGCCAGTACCCACAGGGGTAATGAAAAACTGTTTTTT | CASTHRGNEKLFF
14 | - | TRBJ2-7 | TRBV7-8 | - | TGTGCCAGCAGCTATTTGGGCGCCTGGAAAGAGCAGTACTTC | CASSYLGAWKEQYF
18 | few | TRBJ2-6 | TRBV9 | - | TGTGCCAGCAGCGTAGGGGCAGGGGCTTACTCTGGGGCCAACGTCCTGACTTTC | CASSVGAGAYSGANVLTF
16 | - | TRBJ1-6 | TRBV7-9 | - | TGTGCCAGCAGCCCTTACGGATCAGGGCAAACTTCACCCCTCCACTTT | CASSPYGSGQTSPLHF
14 | - | TRBJ1-2 | TRBV19 | TRBD1 | TGTGCCAGTAGTATGCCGACAGGGATCTTTGGCTACACCTTC | CASSMPTGIFGYTF
14 | few | TRBJ2-7 | TRBV5-1 | - | TGCGCCAGCAGCTTGATGGACATTTCATCCGAGCAGTACTTC | CASSLMDISSEQYF
14 | - | TRBJ1-2 | TRBV19 | - | TGTGCCAGTAGAGGGAGAGCACCCAACTATGGCTACACCTTC | CASRGRAPNYGYTF
14 | - | TRBJ2-2 | TRBV5-1 | - | TGCGCCAGCAGCTTGAGGGGTGGGACCGGGGAGCTGTTTTTT | CASSLRGGTGELFF
13 | once | TRBJ1-2 | TRBV29-1 | - | TGCAGCGTTGTTGGGGGCCCTAACTATGGCTACACCTTC | CSVVGGPNYGYTF
15 | - | TRBJ2-1 | TRBV10-2 | - | TGCGCCAGCAGTGAGAGGCGGTCTAACTACAATGAGCAGTTCTTC | CASSERRSNYNEQFF
12 | few | TRBJ1-1 | TRBV18 | - | TGTGCCAGCTCACCACCGGCCACTGAAGCTTTCTTT | CASSPPATEAFF